This T cell receptor (beta chain) comes out of a study of cytomegalovirus exposure and HLA in healthy donors. To note about this clone: Its antigen remains unknown.

V shed 6 bases and J shed 5 bases, with 11 bases lying between them. CDR3 length: 13 amino acids. The V gene's germline CDR1 is LNHDA and CDR2 SQIVND (reference sequence). 13 Jbeta primers and 60 Vbeta primers were used for the PCR. Here immunoSEQ multiplex PCR was the method, and the copy in TCRdb shows in-frame clones only, minus some. The sample comprises about 130,000 clones, roughly 75% of which are singletons, and 1% to 1.5% rests with the top ten. Study observations and caveats: Later work associated roughly 17,000 TCR beta sequences with HLA alleles at 0.05 false discovery rate. As a later analysis showed, several of the most significant clusters appeared to be linked to common viral pathogens.

Sequencing was carried out using PBMCs. This sequence joins TRBV19 and TRBJ1-5, with D possibly matching TRBD1 (5 bases). The receptor was derived from a female donor in good health and CMV-seronegative. CDR3 amino acids: CASRPREDQPQHF. DNA for the CDR3: TGTGCCAGTAGGCCCAGGGAAGATCAGCCCCAGCATTTT.